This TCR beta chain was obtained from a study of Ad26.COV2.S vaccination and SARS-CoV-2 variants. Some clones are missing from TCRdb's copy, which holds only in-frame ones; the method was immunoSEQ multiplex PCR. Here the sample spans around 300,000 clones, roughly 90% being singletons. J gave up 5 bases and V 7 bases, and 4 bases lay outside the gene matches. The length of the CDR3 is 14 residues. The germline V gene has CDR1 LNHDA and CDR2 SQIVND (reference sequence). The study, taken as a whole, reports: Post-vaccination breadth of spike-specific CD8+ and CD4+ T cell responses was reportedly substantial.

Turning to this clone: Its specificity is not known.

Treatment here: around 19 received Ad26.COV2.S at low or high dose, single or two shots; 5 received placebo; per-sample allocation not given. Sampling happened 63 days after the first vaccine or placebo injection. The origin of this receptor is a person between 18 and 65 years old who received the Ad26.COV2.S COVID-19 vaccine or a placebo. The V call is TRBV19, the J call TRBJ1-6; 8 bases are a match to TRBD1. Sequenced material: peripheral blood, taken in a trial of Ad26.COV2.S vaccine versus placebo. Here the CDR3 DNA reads TGTGCCAGTACCGCGACAGGGGATAATTCACCCCTCCACTTT. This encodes CASTATGDNSPLHF.